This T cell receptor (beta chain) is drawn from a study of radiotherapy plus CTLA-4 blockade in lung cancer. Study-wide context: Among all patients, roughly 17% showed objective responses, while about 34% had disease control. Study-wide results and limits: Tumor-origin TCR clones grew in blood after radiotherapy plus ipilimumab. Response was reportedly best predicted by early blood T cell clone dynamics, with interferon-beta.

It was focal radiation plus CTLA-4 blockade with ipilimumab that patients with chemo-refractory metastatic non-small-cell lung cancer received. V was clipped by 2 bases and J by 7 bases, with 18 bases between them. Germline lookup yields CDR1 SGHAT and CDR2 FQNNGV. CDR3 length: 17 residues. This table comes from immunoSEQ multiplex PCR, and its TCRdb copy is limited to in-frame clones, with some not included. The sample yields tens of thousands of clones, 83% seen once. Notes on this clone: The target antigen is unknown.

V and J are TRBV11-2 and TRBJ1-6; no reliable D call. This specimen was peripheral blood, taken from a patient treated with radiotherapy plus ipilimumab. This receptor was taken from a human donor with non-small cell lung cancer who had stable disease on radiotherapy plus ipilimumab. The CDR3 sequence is CASSLPSPAGPNSPLHF. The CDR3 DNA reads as TGTGCCAGCAGCTTACCGTCCCCTGCAGGACCCAATTCACCCCTCCACTTT.